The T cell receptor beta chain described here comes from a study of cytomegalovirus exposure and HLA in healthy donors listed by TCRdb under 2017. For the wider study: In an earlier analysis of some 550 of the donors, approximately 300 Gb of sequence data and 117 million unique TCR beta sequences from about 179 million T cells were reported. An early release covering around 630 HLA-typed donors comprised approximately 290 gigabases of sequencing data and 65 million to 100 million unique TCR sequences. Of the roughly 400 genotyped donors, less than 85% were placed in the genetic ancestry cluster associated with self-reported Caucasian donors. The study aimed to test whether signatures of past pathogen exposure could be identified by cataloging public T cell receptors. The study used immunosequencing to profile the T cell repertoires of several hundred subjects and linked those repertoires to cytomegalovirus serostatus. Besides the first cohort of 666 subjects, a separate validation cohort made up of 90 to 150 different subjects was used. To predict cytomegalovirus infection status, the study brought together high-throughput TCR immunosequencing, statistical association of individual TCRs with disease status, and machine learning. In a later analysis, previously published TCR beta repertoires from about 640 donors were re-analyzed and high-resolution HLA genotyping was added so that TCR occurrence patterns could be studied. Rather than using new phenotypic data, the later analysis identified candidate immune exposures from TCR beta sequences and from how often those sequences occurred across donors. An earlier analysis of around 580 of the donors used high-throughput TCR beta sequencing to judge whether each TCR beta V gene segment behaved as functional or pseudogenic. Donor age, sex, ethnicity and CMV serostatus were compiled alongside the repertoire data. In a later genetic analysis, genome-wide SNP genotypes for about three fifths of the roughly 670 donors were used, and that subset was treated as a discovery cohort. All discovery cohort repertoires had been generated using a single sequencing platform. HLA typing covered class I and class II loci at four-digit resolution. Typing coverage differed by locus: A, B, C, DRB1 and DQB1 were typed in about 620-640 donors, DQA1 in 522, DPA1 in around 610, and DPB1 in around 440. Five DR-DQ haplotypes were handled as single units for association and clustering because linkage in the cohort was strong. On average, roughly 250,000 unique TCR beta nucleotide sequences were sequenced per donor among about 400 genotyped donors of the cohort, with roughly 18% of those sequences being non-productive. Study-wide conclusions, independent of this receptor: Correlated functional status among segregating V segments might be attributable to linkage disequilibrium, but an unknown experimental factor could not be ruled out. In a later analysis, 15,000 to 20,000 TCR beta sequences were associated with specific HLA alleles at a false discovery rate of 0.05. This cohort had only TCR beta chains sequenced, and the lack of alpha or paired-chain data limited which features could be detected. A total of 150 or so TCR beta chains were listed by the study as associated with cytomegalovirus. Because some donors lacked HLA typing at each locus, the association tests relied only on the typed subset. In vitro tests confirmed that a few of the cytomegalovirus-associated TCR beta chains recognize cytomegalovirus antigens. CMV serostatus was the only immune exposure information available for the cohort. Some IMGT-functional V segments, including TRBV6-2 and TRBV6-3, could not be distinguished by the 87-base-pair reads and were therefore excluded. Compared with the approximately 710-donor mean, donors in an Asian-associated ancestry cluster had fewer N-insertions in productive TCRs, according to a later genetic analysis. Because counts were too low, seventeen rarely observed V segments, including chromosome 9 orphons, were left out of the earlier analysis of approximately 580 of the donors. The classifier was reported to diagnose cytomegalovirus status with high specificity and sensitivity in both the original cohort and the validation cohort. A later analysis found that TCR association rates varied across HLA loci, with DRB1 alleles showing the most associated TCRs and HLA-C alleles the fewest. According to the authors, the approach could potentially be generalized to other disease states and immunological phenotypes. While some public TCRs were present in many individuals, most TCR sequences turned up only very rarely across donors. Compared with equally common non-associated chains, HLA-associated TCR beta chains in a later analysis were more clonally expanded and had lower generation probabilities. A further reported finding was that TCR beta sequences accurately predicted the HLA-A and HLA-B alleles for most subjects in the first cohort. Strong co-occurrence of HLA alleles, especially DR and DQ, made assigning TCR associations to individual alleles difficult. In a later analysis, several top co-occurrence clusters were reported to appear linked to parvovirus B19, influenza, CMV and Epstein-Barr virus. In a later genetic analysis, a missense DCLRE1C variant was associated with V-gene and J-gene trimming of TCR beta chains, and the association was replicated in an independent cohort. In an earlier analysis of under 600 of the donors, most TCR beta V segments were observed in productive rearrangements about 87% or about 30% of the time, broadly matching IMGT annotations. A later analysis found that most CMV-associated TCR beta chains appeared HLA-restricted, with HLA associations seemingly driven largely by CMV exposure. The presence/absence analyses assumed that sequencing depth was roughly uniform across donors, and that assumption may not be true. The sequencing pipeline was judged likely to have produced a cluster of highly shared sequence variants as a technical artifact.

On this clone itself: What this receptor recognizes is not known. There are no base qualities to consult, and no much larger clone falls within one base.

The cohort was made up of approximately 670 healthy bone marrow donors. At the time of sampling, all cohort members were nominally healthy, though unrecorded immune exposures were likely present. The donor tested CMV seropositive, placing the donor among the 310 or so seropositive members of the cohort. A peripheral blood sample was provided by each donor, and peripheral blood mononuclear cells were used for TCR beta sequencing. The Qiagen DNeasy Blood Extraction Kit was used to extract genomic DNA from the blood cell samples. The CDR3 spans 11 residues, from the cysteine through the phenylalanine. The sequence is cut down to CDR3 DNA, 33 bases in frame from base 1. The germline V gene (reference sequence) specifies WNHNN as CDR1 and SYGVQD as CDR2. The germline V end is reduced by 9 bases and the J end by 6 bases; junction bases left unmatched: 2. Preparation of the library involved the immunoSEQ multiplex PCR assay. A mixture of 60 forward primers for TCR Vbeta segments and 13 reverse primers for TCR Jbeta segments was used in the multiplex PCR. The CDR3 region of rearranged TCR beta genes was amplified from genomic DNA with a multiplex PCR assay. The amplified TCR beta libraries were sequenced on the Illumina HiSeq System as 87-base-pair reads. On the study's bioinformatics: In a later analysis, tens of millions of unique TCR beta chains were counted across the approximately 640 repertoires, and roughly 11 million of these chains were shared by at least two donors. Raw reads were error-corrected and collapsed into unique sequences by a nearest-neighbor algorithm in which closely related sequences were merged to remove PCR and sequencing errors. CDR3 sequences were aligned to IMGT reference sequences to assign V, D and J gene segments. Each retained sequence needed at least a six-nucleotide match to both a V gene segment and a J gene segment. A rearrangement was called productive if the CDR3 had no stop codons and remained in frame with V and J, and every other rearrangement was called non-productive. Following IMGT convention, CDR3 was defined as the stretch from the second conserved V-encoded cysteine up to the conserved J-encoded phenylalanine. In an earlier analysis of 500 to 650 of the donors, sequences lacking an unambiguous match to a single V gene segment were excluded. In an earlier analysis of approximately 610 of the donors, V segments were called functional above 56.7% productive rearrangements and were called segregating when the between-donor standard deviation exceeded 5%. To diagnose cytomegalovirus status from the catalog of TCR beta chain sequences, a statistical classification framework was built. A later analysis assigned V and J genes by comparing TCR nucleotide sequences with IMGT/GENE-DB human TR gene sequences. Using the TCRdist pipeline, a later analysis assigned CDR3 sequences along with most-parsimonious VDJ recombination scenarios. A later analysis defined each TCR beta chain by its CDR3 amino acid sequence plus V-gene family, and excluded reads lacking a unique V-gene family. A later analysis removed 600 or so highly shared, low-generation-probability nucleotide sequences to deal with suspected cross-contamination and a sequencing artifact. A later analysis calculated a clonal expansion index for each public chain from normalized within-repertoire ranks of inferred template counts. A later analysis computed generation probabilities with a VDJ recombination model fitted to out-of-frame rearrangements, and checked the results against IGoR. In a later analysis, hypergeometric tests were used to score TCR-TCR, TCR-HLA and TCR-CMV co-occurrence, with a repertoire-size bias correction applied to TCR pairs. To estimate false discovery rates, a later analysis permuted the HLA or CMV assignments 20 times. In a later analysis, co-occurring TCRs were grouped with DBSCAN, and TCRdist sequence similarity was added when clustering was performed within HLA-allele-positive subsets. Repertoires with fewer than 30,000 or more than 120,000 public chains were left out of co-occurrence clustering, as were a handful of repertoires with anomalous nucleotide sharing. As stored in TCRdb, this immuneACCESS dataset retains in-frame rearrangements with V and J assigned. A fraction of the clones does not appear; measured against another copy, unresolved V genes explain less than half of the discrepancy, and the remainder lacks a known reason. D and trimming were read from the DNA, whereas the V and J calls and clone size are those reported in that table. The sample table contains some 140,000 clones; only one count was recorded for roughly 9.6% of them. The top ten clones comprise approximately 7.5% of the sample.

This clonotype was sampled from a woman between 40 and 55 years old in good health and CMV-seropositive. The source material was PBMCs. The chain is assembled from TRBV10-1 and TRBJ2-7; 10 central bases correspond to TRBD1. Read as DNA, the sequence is TGCGCCAGAGGACAGGGGGGCGAGCAGTACTTC. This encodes CARGQGGEQYF.